A single sample is the source of the 8 T cell receptor beta chains below, sequenced in a study of blood T cells in healthy people across ages (dated by TCRdb to between 2015 and 2016). Library preparation was by 5' RACE. The data were produced on an Illumina HiSeq 2500. The second PCR ran for about 6 to 12 cycles and used a J-beta primer mix along with a sample-barcoded 5' primer. In-frame beta chains were kept once TCRdb had trimmed the public reads at Q25 with fastp and called clones with MiXCR. Entries are consolidated by CDR3 protein sequence, retaining the most common genes and DNA. This sample holds some 1.5 million distinct CDR3 sequences; roughly 27% were observed only once. Roughly 8% of the sample comes from the top ten. Specimen: blood. The origin of the receptors is a woman under 40 in good health.

Many counts were recorded for this clonotype. The rearrangement uses TRBV2 and TRBJ2-3, with 9 bases aligning to TRBD2. CDR1 is SNHLY and CDR2 is FYNNEI in the germline V gene. CDR3 length: 15 amino acids. The V gene end was trimmed by 4 bases and the J gene end by 2 bases; junction bases not matched to a gene: 4. Here the CDR3 reads CASSVRLAATDTQYF. Written as DNA, the CDR3 is TGTGCCAGCAGTGTAAGACTAGCGGCCACAGATACGCAGTATTTT.

The rearrangement joins TRBV24-1 to TRBJ1-2; D not certain. The V end lost 3 bases, the J end lost 8 bases, and 12 bases lay between the germline ends. This CDR3 comprises 13 residues. Germline assignment: CDR1 KGHDR and CDR2 SFDVKD. The CDR3 reads CATSDLSTRGYTF. The CDR3 DNA sequence: TGTGCCACCAGTGATCTCAGCACTAGAGGCTACACCTTC.

The chain carries TRBV7-2 and TRBJ1-2; perhaps TRBD1 as D (5 bases). The length of the CDR3 is 15 residues. V gave up 5 bases and J gave up 6 bases, with 19 bases separating them. Germline CDR1 and CDR2: SGHTA and FQGNSA. In DNA, the CDR3 is TGTGCCAGCAGCCGCCCCGGGCAGGGAGGAGATGGCTACACCTTC. This sequence encodes CASSRPGQGGDGYTF.

This clonotype was recorded once. This chain connects TRBV12-3 or TRBV12-4 to TRBJ2-3, with D perhaps TRBD1 (6 bases). The V end was cut by 5 bases, the J end by 0 bases, with 21 bases between. The CDR3 length is 18 residues. This CDR3 reads CASSENTGTLKSTDTQYF. CDR3 DNA: TGTGCCAGCAGTGAAAATACCGGGACACTAAAGAGCACAGATACGCAGTATTTT.

This clonotype has a handful of counts. V gene TRBV15 combines with J gene TRBJ2-4; 7 bases line up with TRBD1. Looked up from germline, CDR1 is LNHNV and CDR2 is YYDKDF (reference sequence). The V gene end was trimmed by 2 bases and the J gene end by 0 bases; junction bases not matched to a gene: 7. The CDR3 is 17 amino acids. The CDR3 region is CATSRSPGQLAKNIQYF. CDR3 in DNA: TGTGCCACCAGCAGATCACCGGGACAGCTAGCCAAAAACATTCAGTACTTC.

This clonotype occurred a few times. This rearrangement joins TRBV18 to TRBJ2-1; D call uncertain. There are 13 residues in the CDR3. Germline-derived CDR1 and CDR2 are KGHSH and LQKENI. Trimming shortened V by 2 bases and J by 7 bases, and 9 bases separated the two germline ends. Written as DNA, the CDR3 is TGTGCCAGCTCACCAAATATGGGTAATGAGCAGTTCTTC. Its protein product is CASSPNMGNEQFF.

This clonotype was picked up many times. The chain recombines TRBV7-6 with TRBJ2-5; no definite D call. The germline CDR1 and CDR2 sequences are SGHVS and FNYEAQ. With 11 bases removed from V and 1 base from J, the gap between germline ends came to 11 bases. The CDR3 spans 12 residues. DNA for the CDR3: TGTGCCCCTGGTAGGGTCCAAGAGACCCAGTACTTC. As protein: CAPGRVQETQYF.

This clonotype was detected ten times or more. This chain connects TRBV4-3 to TRBJ2-1, with TRBD2 matching over 10 bases. CDR1 is LGHNA, CDR2 YSLEER, per germline. This CDR3 contains 15 residues. V was pared by 2 bases and J by 8 bases, with 6 bases of the junction left unmatched. The CDR3 protein is CASSQSASGSHEQFF. CDR3 coding DNA: TGCGCCAGCAGCCAATCGGCTAGCGGGAGCCATGAGCAGTTCTTC.